The rows below give T cell receptor beta chains drawn from one sample of a study of cytomegalovirus exposure and HLA in healthy donors. The table came from immunoSEQ multiplex PCR; TCRdb's copy has only in-frame clones and leaves some out. Of about 56,000 clones in the sample, roughly 92% are singletons; the top ten hold about 1.1%. Sequenced: PBMCs. The receptor source for this set is a man aged 18 to 30 in good health and CMV-seronegative. Each CDR3 is given with its conserved first and last residue. D genes are given only for firm matches. Only some rows state a clone size, as once, few, many or a class for expanded clones.

D,V,size,J,DNA,CDR3
TRBD1,TRBV19,.,TRBJ2-3,TGTGCCAGTAGTATAGGACAGGGGGCAGATACGCAGTATTTT,CASSIGQGADTQYF
TRBD2,TRBV6-1,few,TRBJ2-7,TGTGCCAGCAGTGAGCAGACTAGCGGGAGCCACGAGCAGTACTTC,CASSEQTSGSHEQYF
TRBD2,TRBV15,.,TRBJ2-5,TGTGCCACCAGCAGTCCCCGACTAGCGGGAGTTGGGGAGACCCAGTACTTC,CATSSPRLAGVGETQYF
.,TRBV9,.,TRBJ2-7,TGTGCCAGCGGGCGGGCAGATACCTACGAGCAGTACTTC,CASGRADTYEQYF
.,TRBV7-9,.,TRBJ1-1,TGTGCCAGCAGCTTAGATCGTAGCGGATTTGAAGCTTTCTTT,CASSLDRSGFEAFF
TRBD2,TRBV5-6,.,TRBJ2-3,TGTGCCAGCAGAATGAGGAGACTAGCGCTCAGCACAGATACGCAGTATTTT,CASRMRRLALSTDTQYF
.,TRBV7-2,once,TRBJ1-4,TGTGCCAGCAGCTTGTCGGGGAGTAGAAATGAAAAACTGTTTTTT,CASSLSGSRNEKLFF
TRBD1,TRBV10-3,.,TRBJ2-7,TGTGCCATCAGGCAAGGGACAGGGGGCCACGAGCAGTACTTC,CAIRQGTGGHEQYF
TRBD1,TRBV4-3,.,TRBJ2-7,TGCGCCAGCAGCCAAAGGGACAGCTCCTACGAGCAGTACTTC,CASSQRDSSYEQYF
.,TRBV5-5,.,TRBJ2-7,TGTGCCAGCAGCCCAATCGGGAGCCGCCGGGAGCAGTACTTC,CASSPIGSRREQYF
.,TRBV7-2,.,TRBJ2-1,TGTGCCAGCAACGTACAGGGTGAGCAGTTCTTC,CASNVQGEQFF
TRBD2,TRBV5-4,.,TRBJ2-3,TGTGCCAGCAGCCGGGAACATAGCGGGAGCGCAGATACGCAGTATTTT,CASSREHSGSADTQYF
.,TRBV6-5,.,TRBJ2-6,TGTGCCAGCAGTCCGGTGGTCGGGGCCAACGTCCTGACTTTC,CASSPVVGANVLTF
.,TRBV5-1,.,TRBJ1-2,TGCGCCAGCGCCCTGACACCTAACTATGGCTACACCTTC,CASALTPNYGYTF
TRBD1,TRBV18,.,TRBJ1-2,TGTGCCAGCTCACCAGAGGGACAGGGATATGGCTACACCTTC,CASSPEGQGYGYTF
TRBD2,TRBV27,.,TRBJ2-2,TGTGCCAGCAGTTTAAGGTTAGCGGGAGCAGGCACCGGGGAGCTGTTTTTT,CASSLRLAGAGTGELFF
TRBD1,TRBV27,.,TRBJ1-4,TGTGCCCGCGACAGGGATTCAACTAATGAAAAACTGTTTTTT,CARDRDSTNEKLFF
.,TRBV6-6,.,TRBJ1-5,TGTGCCAGCAGTCCCGAGGCAGGGTATCAGCCCCAGCATTTT,CASSPEAGYQPQHF
TRBD1,TRBV15,.,TRBJ2-5,TGTGCCACCAGCAGGGGGACAGCCCAAGAGACCCAGTACTTC,CATSRGTAQETQYF
.,TRBV28,.,TRBJ1-2,TGTGCCAGCAGTTTGGGAGGGTTAGACTATGGCTACACCTTC,CASSLGGLDYGYTF
.,TRBV13,.,TRBJ2-2,TGTGCCACGGCGGGGAACACCGGGGAGCTGTTTTTT,CATAGNTGELFF
.,TRBV9,.,TRBJ1-2,TGTGCCAGCAGCGTAAATTCTGGAGGTGGGGATGGCTACACCTTC,CASSVNSGGGDGYTF
.,TRBV28,.,TRBJ2-2,TGTGCCAGCAGGCGGGCAGCGGGCGAGACCGGGGAGCTGTTTTTT,CASRRAAGETGELFF
TRBD2,TRBV28,.,TRBJ2-5,TGTGCCAGCAGCCGCGGGACTAGCACCCAAGAGACCCAGTACTTC,CASSRGTSTQETQYF
TRBD1,TRBV4-3,.,TRBJ1-2,TGCGCCAGCAGCCAAGATCTGATGAACAGGGGCTATGGCTACACCTTC,CASSQDLMNRGYGYTF
TRBD1,TRBV9,.,TRBJ1-1,TGTGCCAGCAGCGTAGGGGGACAGGGGGTCTCTGAAGCTTTCTTT,CASSVGGQGVSEAFF
.,TRBV5-1,.,TRBJ2-7,TGCGCCAGCAGCTTGGCCTTGGGTAGCGGCTCCTACGAGCAGTACTTC,CASSLALGSGSYEQYF
.,TRBV11-3,.,TRBJ2-1,TGTGCCAGCAGCTTAGGCCCTCAGGAGCAGTTCTTC,CASSLGPQEQFF
TRBD1,TRBV7-2,.,TRBJ1-4,TGTGCCAGCAGCTACACAGGGACAGCTAATGAAAAACTGTTTTTT,CASSYTGTANEKLFF
TRBD1,TRBV19,.,TRBJ1-5,TGTGCCAGTAGTATCGGGACAGGGAAAGGTATAGCCCAGCATTTT,CASSIGTGKGIAQHF
.,TRBV10-1,.,TRBJ2-1,TGCGCCAGCAGTGCACAGGGCCATGAGCAGTTCTTC,CASSAQGHEQFF
TRBD2,TRBV7-2,.,TRBJ2-7,TGTGCCAGCAGCCTTAGCGGGGGAGCCTACGAGCAGTACTTC,CASSLSGGAYEQYF
TRBD1,TRBV7-9,once,TRBJ1-1,TGTGCCAGCAGCCTCGGACAGGGACTAGCTTTCTTT,CASSLGQGLAFF